This T cell receptor beta chain was captured by sequencing in a study of Ad26.COV2.S vaccination and SARS-CoV-2 variants. Study-level background: Enrolled in COV1001, the donor was in the Ad26.COV2.S trial arm, which received the vaccine.

The sample holds a few counts of this clone. Its antigen is unidentified. The treatment denotes: some 19 received Ad26.COV2.S at low or high dose, single or two shots; several received placebo; per-sample allocation not given. The investigators took samples on day 63 after the first vaccine or placebo injection. Expressing Wuhan-strain SARS-CoV-2 spike, an Ad26 vector served as the vaccine. The assay was immunoSEQ multiplex PCR, and TCRdb's table has in-frame clones only and misses some. The sample carries under 550,000 clones, over 75% recorded once. CDR1 and CDR2 from the germline V gene are MNHEY and SVGEGT. The V end lost 2 bases, the J end lost 0 bases, and 5 bases lay between the germline ends. The CDR3 extends over 14 amino acids. Study-level results: Those who received vaccine or placebo ended up with similar non-spike TCR breadth.

The chain joins TRBV6-2 or TRBV6-3 to TRBJ1-3; the D is unclear. The TCR sequence derives from a person between 18 and 65 years old who received the Ad26.COV2.S COVID-19 vaccine or a placebo. The specimen was peripheral blood, collected in a trial of Ad26.COV2.S vaccine versus placebo. For the CDR3, the DNA is TGTGCCAGCAGTTACGAACTCTCTGGAAACACCATATATTTT. Translated: CASSYELSGNTIYF.